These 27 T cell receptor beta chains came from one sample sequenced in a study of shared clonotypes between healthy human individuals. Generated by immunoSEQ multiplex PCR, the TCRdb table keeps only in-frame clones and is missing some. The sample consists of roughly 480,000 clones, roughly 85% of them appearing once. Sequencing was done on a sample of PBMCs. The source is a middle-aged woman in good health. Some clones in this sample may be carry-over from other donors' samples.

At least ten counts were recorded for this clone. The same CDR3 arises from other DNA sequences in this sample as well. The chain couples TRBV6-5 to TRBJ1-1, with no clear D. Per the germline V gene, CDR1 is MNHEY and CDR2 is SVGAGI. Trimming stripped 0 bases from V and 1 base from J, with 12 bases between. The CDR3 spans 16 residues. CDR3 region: CASSYSGGYANTEAFF. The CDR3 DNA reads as TGTGCCAGCAGTTACTCTGGTGGGTATGCGAACACTGAAGCTTTCTTT.

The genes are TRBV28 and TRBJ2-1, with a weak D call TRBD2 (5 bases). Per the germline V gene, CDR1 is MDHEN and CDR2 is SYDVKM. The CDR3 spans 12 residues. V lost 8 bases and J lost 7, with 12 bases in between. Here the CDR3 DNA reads TGTGCCAGCGCACCCCGGGGAAATGAGCAGTTCTTC. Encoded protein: CASAPRGNEQFF.

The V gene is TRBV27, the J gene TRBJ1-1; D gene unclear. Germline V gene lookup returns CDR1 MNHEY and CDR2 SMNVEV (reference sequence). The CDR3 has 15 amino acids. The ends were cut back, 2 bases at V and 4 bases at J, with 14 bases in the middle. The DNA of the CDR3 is TGTGCCAGCAGTTTACAGGCCAATATGGGCACTGAAGCTTTCTTT. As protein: CASSLQANMGTEAFF.

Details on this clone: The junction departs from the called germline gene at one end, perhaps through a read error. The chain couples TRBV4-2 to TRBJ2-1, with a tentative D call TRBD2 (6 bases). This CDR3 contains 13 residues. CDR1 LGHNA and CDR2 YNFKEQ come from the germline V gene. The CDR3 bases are TGTGCCAGCAGCCAAGATTTGCGACTAGAGGGAATCTTC. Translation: CASSQDLRLEGIF.

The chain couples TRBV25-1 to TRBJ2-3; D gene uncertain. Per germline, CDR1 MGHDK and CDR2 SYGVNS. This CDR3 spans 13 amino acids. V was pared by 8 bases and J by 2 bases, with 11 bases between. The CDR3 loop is CASAPGTTDTQYF. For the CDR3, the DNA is TGTGCCAGCGCCCCGGGCACCACAGATACGCAGTATTTT.

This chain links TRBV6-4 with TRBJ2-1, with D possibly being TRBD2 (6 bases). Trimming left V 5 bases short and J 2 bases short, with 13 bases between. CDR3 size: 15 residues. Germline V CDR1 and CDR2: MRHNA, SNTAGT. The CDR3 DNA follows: TGTGCCAGCAGTATAGCGGAGGGGACCTACAATGAGCAGTTCTTC. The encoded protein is CASSIAEGTYNEQFF.

As DNA, the CDR3 is TGTGCCAGCAGTTACGGTGGGGCAAGCGTCTCCTACGAGCAGTACTTC. It yields the protein CASSYGGASVSYEQYF. The rearrangement uses TRBV6-6 and TRBJ2-7, with D perhaps matching TRBD1 (5 bases). V lost 2 bases and J 0 bases, leaving 14 bases between the germline ends. The CDR3 runs to 16 residues. Germline V gene lookup returns CDR1 MNHNY and CDR2 SVGAGI (reference sequence).

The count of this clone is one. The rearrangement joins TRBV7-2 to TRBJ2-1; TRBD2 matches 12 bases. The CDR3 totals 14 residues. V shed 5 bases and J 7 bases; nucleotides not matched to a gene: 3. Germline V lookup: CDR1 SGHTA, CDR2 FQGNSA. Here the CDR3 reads CASSRTSGTNEQFF. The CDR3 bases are TGTGCCAGCAGCCGGACTAGCGGGACAAATGAGCAGTTCTTC.

The CDR3 region has the DNA TGTGCCAGCAGCCAAGAAGTTCGACAGATCAAATTACAGCCCCAGCATTTT. Amino acid sequence: CASSQEVRQIKLQPQHF. This chain joins TRBV7-2 and TRBJ1-5, with D tentatively TRBD1 (5 bases). The V gene's germline CDR1 is SGHTA and CDR2 FQGNSA. V gave up 5 bases and J gave up 7 bases, with 24 bases separating them. The CDR3 length is 17 residues.

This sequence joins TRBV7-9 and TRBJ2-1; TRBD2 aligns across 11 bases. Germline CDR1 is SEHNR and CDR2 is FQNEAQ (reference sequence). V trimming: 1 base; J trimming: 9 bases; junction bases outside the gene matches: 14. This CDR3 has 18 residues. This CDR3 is CASSLDSPVAGGRGEQFF. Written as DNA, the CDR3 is TGTGCCAGCAGCTTAGATTCCCCCGTAGCGGGAGGGCGGGGTGAGCAGTTCTTC.

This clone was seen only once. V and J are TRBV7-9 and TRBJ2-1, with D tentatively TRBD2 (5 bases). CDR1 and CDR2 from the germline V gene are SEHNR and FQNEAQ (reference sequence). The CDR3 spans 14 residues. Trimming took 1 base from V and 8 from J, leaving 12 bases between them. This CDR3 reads CASSLVSSFDEQFF. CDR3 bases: TGTGCCAGCAGCTTAGTCTCTAGCTTCGATGAGCAGTTCTTC.

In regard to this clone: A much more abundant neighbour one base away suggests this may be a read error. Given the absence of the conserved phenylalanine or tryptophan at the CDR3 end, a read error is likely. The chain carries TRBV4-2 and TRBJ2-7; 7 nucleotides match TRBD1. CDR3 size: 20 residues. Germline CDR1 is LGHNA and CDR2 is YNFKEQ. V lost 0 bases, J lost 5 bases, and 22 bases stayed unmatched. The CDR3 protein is CASSQEVVTGIWGIADEQYL. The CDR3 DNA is TGTGCCAGCAGCCAAGAAGTCGTGACAGGGATTTGGGGAATTGCGGACGAGCAGTACCTC.

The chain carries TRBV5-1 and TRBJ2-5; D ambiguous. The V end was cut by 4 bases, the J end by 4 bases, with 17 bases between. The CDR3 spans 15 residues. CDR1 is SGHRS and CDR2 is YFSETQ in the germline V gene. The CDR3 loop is CASSATDGVGETQYF. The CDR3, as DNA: TGCGCCAGCAGCGCAACGGACGGTGTGGGAGAGACCCAGTACTTC.

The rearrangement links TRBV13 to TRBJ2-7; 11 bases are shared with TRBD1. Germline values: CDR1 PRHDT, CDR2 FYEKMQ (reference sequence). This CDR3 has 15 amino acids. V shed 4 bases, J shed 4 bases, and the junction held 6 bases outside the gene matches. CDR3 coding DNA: TGTGCCAGCAGCTCCGCCGGGACAGGGGGTTACGAGCAGTACTTC. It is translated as CASSSAGTGGYEQYF.

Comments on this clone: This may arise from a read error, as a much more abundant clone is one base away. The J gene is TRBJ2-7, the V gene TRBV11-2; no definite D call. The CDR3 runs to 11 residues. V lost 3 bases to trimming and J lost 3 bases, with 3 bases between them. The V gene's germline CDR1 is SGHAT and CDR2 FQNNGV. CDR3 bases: TGTGCCAGCAGCTTGGACTACGAGCAGTACTTC. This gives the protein CASSLDYEQYF.

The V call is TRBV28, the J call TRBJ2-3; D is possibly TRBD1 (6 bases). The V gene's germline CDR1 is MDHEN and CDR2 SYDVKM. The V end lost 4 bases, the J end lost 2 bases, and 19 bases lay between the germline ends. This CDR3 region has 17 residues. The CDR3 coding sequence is TGTGCCAGCAGTTGGGAGACAGGAGCATCACACACAGATACGCAGTATTTT. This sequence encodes CASSWETGASHTDTQYF.

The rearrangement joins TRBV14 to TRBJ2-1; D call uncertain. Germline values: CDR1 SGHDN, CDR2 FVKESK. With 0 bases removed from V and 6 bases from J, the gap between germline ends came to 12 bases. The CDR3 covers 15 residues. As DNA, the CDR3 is TGTGCCAGCAGCCAAGAGAGGCTAGTTTTCAATGAGCAGTTCTTC. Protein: CASSQERLVFNEQFF.

The CDR3 DNA sequence: TGTGCCAGCAGTGTCCGGGACTTCTCCTACGAGCAGTACTTC. It translates to CASSVRDFSYEQYF. The rearrangement joins TRBV2 to TRBJ2-7, with D perhaps TRBD2 (6 bases). CDR1 and CDR2 from the germline V gene are SNHLY and FYNNEI. V lost 4 bases, J lost 0 bases, and 10 bases lay in between. The CDR3 totals 14 residues.

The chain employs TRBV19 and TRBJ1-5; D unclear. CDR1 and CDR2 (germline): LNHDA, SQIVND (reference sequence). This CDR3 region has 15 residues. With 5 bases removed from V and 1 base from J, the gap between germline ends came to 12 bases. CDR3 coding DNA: TGTGCCAGTAGTTCGGGGTCAAGGAGCAATCAGCCCCAGCATTTT. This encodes CASSSGSRSNQPQHF.

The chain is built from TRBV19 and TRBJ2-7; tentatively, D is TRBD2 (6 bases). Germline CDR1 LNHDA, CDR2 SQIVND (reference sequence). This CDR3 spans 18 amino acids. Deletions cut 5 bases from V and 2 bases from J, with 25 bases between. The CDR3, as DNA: TGTGCCAGTAGTCCTCTACTATTACCGGGACTCAGAACCTACGAGCAGTACTTC. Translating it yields CASSPLLLPGLRTYEQYF.

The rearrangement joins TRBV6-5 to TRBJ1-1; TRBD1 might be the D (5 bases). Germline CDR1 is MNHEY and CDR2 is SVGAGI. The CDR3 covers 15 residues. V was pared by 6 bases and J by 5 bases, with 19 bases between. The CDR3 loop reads CASSLDGRGWTEAFF. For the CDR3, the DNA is TGTGCCAGCAGCCTCGATGGTAGGGGATGGACTGAAGCTTTCTTT.

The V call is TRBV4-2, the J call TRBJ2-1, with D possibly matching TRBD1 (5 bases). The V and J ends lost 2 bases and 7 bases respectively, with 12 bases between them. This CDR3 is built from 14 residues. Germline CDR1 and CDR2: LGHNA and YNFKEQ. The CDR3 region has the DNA TGTGCCAGCAGCCAACAACAGGTCAAGAATGAGCAGTTCTTC. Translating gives CASSQQQVKNEQFF.

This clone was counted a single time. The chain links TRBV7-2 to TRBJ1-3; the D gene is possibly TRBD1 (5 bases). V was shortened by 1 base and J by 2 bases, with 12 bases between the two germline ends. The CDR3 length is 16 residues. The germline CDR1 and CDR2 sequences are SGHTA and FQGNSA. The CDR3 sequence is CASSLVGPGPGNTIYF. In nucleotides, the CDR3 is TGTGCCAGCAGCTTAGTGGGGCCAGGGCCTGGAAACACCATATATTTT.

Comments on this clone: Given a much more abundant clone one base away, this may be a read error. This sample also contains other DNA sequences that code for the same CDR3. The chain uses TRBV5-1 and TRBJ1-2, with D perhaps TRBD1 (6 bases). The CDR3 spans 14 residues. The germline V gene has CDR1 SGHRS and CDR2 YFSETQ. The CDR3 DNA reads TGCGCTAGCAGCCCATCGGGGACAACCTATGGCTACACCTTC. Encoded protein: CASSPSGTTYGYTF.

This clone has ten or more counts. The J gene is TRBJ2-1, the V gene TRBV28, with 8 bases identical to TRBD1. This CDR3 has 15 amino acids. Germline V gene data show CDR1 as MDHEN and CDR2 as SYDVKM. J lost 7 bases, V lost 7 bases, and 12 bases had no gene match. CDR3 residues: CASTRGTGNINEQFF. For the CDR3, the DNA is TGTGCCAGCACCAGGGGGACAGGCAATATAAATGAGCAGTTCTTC. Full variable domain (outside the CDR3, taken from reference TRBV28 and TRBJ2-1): DVKVTQSSRYLVKRTGEKVFLECVQDMDHENMFWYRQDPGLGLRLIYFSYDVKMKEKGDIPEGYSVSREKKERFSLILESASTNQTSMYLCASTRGTGNINEQFFGPGTRLTVL.

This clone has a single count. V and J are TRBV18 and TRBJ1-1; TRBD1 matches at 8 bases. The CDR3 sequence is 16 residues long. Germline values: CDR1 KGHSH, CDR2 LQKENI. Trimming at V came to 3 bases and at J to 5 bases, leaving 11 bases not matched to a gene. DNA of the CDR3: TGTGCCAGCTCACCTTCTACCGACAGGGGTGGAACTGAAGCTTTCTTT. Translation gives CASSPSTDRGGTEAFF.

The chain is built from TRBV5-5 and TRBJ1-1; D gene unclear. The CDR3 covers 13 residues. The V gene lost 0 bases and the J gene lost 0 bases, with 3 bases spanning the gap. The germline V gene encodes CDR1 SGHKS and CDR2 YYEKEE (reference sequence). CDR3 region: CASSLDLNTEAFF. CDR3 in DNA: TGTGCCAGCAGCTTGGACTTGAACACTGAAGCTTTCTTT.